These 11 T cell receptor beta chains originate from one sample sequenced in a study of sequential checkpoint blockade in melanoma. The treatment here: randomized to nivolumab then ipilimumab (arm A) or the reverse (arm B). Produced via immunoSEQ multiplex PCR; TCRdb's table is partial and in-frame only. The table shows more than 9,000 clones, with around two thirds occurring only once. Sequencing used CD8+ T cells sorted from blood (inferred from file names), obtained from a patient given nivolumab and ipilimumab in sequence. Source of these receptors: a human donor with melanoma.

V is TRBV30 and J is TRBJ2-1; 9 nucleotides match TRBD2. V shed 5 bases, J shed 15 bases, and the junction held 5 bases outside the gene matches. Germline V CDR1 and CDR2: GTSNPN, SVGIG (reference sequence). The CDR3 is 10 residues long. The CDR3 loop is CAWERGVLFF. CDR3 DNA: TGTGCCTGGGAGCGGGGGGTGTTGTTCTTC.

The chain uses TRBV9 and TRBJ2-1; 8 nucleotides line up with TRBD2. The junction had 8 bases not matched to a gene; V was cut back by 3 bases and J by 9 bases. This CDR3 is built from 14 residues. CDR1 and CDR2 from the germline V gene are SGDLS and YYNGEE. The CDR3: CASSDRGRISEQFF. The CDR3 nucleotides read TGTGCCAGCAGCGACCGCGGGAGGATTAGTGAGCAGTTCTTC.

The V call is TRBV6-1, the J call TRBJ2-3, with a weak D call TRBD2 (5 bases). The germline CDR1 and CDR2 sequences are MNHNS and SASEGT. The CDR3 extends over 13 amino acids. V lost 6 bases and J lost 2, with 9 bases in between. The CDR3 nucleotides read TGTGCCAGCAGAAGCGGATACACAGATACGCAGTATTTT. Translated, it gives CASRSGYTDTQYF.

The chain couples TRBV30 to TRBJ2-7; D not resolved. Trimming took off 0 bases at V and 6 bases at J, with 12 bases between the two ends. The germline V gene has CDR1 GTSNPN and CDR2 SVGIG (reference sequence). There are 13 residues in the CDR3. The CDR3 sequence: CAWSVVPGSEQYF. The CDR3 region has the DNA TGTGCCTGGAGTGTTGTCCCCGGGTCCGAGCAGTACTTC.

V and J are TRBV27 and TRBJ2-5; the match to TRBD1 covers 9 bases. CDR3 length equals 15 residues. The junction had 11 bases not matched to a gene; V was cut back by 5 bases and J by 7 bases. Looked up from germline, CDR1 is MNHEY and CDR2 is SMNVEV (reference sequence). In DNA form, the CDR3 reads TGTGCCAGCAGTGTAGGACAGGGGCCCCCAGGGACCCAGTACTTC. Amino acid sequence: CASSVGQGPPGTQYF.

The genes are TRBV6-6 and TRBJ2-7; a possible D gene is TRBD1 (6 bases). The CDR3 covers 13 residues. Trimming left V 6 bases short and J 6 bases short, with 15 bases between. Per germline, CDR1 MNHNY and CDR2 SVGAGI (reference sequence). The CDR3: CASRSDSRGEQYF. The CDR3 nucleotides are TGTGCCAGCAGGTCCGACTCCAGGGGCGAGCAGTACTTC.

V is TRBV4-3 and J is TRBJ2-2; D remains ambiguous. This CDR3 spans 13 amino acids. Germline-derived CDR1 and CDR2 are LGHNA and YSLEER. V was pared by 0 bases and J by 6 bases, with 5 bases between. The CDR3 nucleotides are TGCGCCAGCAGCCAAGATATCTCCGGGGAGCTGTTTTTT. Amino acids: CASSQDISGELFF.

This sequence joins TRBV6-5 and TRBJ1-2; TRBD1 might be the D (5 bases). From germline, CDR1 is MNHEY and CDR2 SVGAGI. CDR3 length equals 14 residues. V dropped 7 bases and J dropped 0 bases, with 12 bases sitting between them. CDR3 amino acids: CASTPGPPNYGYTF. CDR3 DNA sequence: TGTGCCAGCACCCCAGGGCCACCTAACTATGGCTACACCTTC.

The chain carries TRBV4-3 and TRBJ2-7; no clear D gene. Germline V gene sequence: CDR1 LGHNA, CDR2 YSLEER. This CDR3 is built from 13 residues. V lost 5 bases, J lost 2 bases, and 10 bases lay in between. CDR3 in amino acids: CASSEQPTYEQYF. The DNA for the CDR3 is TGCGCCAGCAGCGAACAGCCTACCTACGAGCAGTACTTC.

This chain uses TRBV7-9 with TRBJ2-1, with D possibly TRBD2 on 6 matching bases. The CDR3 runs 14 residues. Deletions cut 5 bases from V and 6 bases from J, with 14 bases between. Germline assignment: CDR1 SEHNR and CDR2 FQNEAQ (reference sequence). CDR3 sequence: CASSPGLRPNEQFF. The CDR3 bases are TGTGCCAGCAGCCCGGGACTTCGCCCCAATGAGCAGTTCTTC.

This clone has only a few counts. The chain joins TRBV18 to TRBJ1-1; D is perhaps TRBD1 (5 bases). CDR1 KGHSH and CDR2 LQKENI come from the germline V gene. Trimming removed 5 bases from V and 7 bases from J, with 8 bases in between. This CDR3 contains 11 residues. The CDR3 loop is CASSSGGEAFF. The CDR3 DNA follows: TGTGCCAGCTCATCCGGGGGTGAAGCTTTCTTT.